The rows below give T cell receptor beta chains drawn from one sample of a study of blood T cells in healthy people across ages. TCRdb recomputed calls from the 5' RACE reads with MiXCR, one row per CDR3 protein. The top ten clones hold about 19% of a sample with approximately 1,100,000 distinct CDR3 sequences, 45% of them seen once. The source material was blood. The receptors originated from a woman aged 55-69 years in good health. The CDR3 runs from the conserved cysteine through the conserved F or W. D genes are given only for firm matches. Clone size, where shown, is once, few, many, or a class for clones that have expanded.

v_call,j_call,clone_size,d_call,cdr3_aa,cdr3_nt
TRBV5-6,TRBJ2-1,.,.,CASSLVFSYEQFF,TGTGCCAGCAGCTTGGTGTTTTCCTACGAGCAGTTCTTC
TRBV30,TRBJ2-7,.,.,CAWSVSGLDEQYF,TGTGCCTGGAGTGTATCGGGGCTAGACGAGCAGTACTTC
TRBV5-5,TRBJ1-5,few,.,CASSLGTEQRPQHF,TGTGCCAGCAGCTTGGGGACAGAGCAACGGCCCCAGCATTTT
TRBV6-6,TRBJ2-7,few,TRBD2,CASSYEGGRALHEQYF,TGTGCCAGCAGTTATGAAGGCGGGAGGGCCCTCCACGAGCAGTACTTC
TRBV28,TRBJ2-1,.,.,CASSLAPGLHYNEQFF,TGTGCCAGTAGTTTAGCTCCAGGACTCCACTACAATGAGCAGTTCTTC
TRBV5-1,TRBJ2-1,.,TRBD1,CASSPDRTNEQFF,TGCGCCAGCAGCCCGGACAGGACTAATGAGCAGTTCTTC
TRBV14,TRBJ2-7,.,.,CASSQDQERALYEQYF,TGTGCCAGCAGCCAAGATCAGGAGCGCGCCCTCTACGAGCAGTACTTC
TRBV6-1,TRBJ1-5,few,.,CASSPGQYLHQPQHF,TGTGCCAGCAGCCCCGGTCAATATCTTCATCAGCCCCAGCATTTT
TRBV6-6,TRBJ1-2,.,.,CASSTDKEGYTF,TGTGCCAGCAGTACCGACAAGGAAGGCTACACCTTC
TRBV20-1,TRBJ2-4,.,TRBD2,CSATSGASKNIQYF,TGCAGTGCTACTAGCGGAGCTTCCAAAAACATTCAGTACTTC
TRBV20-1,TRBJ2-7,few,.,CSARDQGMVREQYF,TGCAGTGCTAGAGATCAGGGGATGGTGCGGGAGCAGTACTTC
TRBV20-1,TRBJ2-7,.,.,CSAEGGAYEQYF,TGCAGTGCGGAGGGGGGGGCCTACGAGCAGTACTTC
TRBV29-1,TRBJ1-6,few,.,CSVTQGSDSPLHF,TGCAGCGTGACGCAGGGTAGTGATTCACCCCTCCACTTT
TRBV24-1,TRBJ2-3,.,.,CATSASGSADTQYF,TGTGCCACCAGTGCTTCGGGGAGCGCAGATACGCAGTATTTT
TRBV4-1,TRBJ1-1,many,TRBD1,CASSTRTTERGPKAFF,TGCGCCAGCAGCACCCGAACAACAGAGAGGGGGCCCAAAGCTTTCTTT
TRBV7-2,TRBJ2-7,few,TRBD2,CASSSSGFVTYEQYF,TGTGCCAGCAGCTCTAGCGGGTTCGTAACCTACGAGCAGTACTTC
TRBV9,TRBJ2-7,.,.,CASSVGRDFNYEQYF,TGTGCCAGCAGCGTAGGCCGAGACTTCAACTACGAGCAGTACTTC
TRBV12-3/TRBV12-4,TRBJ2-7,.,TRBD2,CASSKEAGAYEQYF,TGTGCCAGCAGCAAGGAAGCGGGAGCCTACGAGCAGTACTTC
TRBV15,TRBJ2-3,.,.,CATQRRPAGLSTDTQYF,TGTGCCACCCAGCGCCGCCCAGCGGGCCTAAGCACAGATACGCAGTATTTT
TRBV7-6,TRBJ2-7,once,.,CASSPRSQGTEQYF,TGTGCCAGCAGCCCACGTAGTCAAGGGACCGAGCAGTACTTC
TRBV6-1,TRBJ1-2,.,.,CASSELRGDYGYTF,TGTGCCAGCAGCGAACTCAGGGGCGACTATGGCTACACCTTC
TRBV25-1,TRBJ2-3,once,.,CASSDPFLGDTQYF,TGTGCCAGCAGTGACCCCTTCCTAGGAGATACGCAGTATTTT
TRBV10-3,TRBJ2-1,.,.,CATSEQGTYNEQFF,TGTGCCACCAGTGAACAGGGTACCTACAATGAGCAGTTCTTC
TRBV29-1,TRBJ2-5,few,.,CSARDRLTAQYF,TGCAGCGCCCGGGACCGTCTCACGGCCCAGTACTTC
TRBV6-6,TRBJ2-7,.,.,CASSYGPTGSEQYF,TGTGCCAGCAGTTATGGCCCAACGGGGTCCGAGCAGTACTTC
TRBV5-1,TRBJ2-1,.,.,CASSLDRTGVNEQFF,TGCGCCAGCAGCTTGGATCGTACGGGAGTTAATGAGCAGTTCTTC
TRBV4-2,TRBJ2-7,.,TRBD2,CASSLRLAEPYEQYF,TGTGCCAGCAGCCTTAGACTAGCGGAGCCCTACGAGCAGTACTTC
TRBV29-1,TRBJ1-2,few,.,CSVESPPYGYTF,TGCAGCGTTGAATCGCCCCCCTATGGCTACACCTTC
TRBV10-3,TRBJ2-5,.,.,CAIRSTRVGETQYF,TGTGCCATCAGGAGCACTAGAGTTGGAGAGACCCAGTACTTC
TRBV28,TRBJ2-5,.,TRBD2,CASSLRGRPQETQYF,TGTGCCAGCAGTTTGCGCGGGAGGCCCCAAGAGACCCAGTACTTC
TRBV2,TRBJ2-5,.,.,CASRGQLIQETQYF,TGTGCCAGCAGAGGACAGTTGATACAAGAGACCCAGTACTTC
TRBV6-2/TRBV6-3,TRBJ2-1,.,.,CASTREPENEQFF,TGTGCCAGCACTCGGGAGCCGGAGAATGAGCAGTTCTTC
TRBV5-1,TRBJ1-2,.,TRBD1,CASSIGTADGYTF,TGCGCCAGCAGCATCGGGACAGCCGATGGCTACACCTTC
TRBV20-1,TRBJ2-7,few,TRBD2,CSATGLGAYEQYF,TGCAGTGCGACGGGACTAGGGGCCTACGAGCAGTACTTC
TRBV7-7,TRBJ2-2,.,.,CASSPFVGLSNTGELFF,TGTGCCAGCAGCCCCTTTGTAGGGCTATCGAACACCGGGGAGCTGTTTTTT
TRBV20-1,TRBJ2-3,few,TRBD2,CSAEGTSGSTDTQYF,TGCAGTGCAGAAGGGACTAGCGGGAGCACAGATACGCAGTATTTT
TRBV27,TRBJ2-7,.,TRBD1,CASSPRGRTGAIEQYF,TGTGCCAGCAGTCCCCGGGGGAGGACAGGGGCAATCGAGCAGTACTTC
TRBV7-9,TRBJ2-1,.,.,CASSVRVDDEQFF,TGTGCCAGCAGCGTAAGGGTAGATGATGAGCAGTTCTTC
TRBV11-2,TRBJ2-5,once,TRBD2,CASSFLADAETQYF,TGTGCCAGCAGCTTTCTAGCGGATGCAGAGACCCAGTACTTC
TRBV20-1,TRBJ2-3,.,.,CSAPNRAGETDTQYF,TGCAGTGCGCCAAATCGGGCAGGGGAGACAGATACGCAGTATTTT
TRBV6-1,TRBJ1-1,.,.,CASSPARGRRGTEAFF,TGTGCCAGCAGCCCCGCACGGGGACGAAGGGGCACTGAAGCTTTCTTT
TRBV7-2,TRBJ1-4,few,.,CASSLDRAATNEKLFF,TGTGCCAGCAGCTTAGATAGGGCAGCAACTAATGAAAAACTGTTTTTT
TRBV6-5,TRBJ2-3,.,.,CASSYSGDTGKGTDTQYF,TGTGCCAGCAGTTACTCGGGGGACACCGGGAAGGGCACAGATACGCAGTATTTT
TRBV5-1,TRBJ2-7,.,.,CAIPGERHYEQYF,TGCGCCATACCAGGGGAGAGACACTACGAGCAGTACTTC
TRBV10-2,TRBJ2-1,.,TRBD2,CASRASGGLNEQFF,TGCGCCAGCAGGGCTAGCGGGGGACTAAATGAGCAGTTCTTC
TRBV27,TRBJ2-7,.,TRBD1,CASSSRQGKGSYEQYF,TGTGCCAGCAGTTCAAGACAGGGGAAGGGCTCCTACGAGCAGTACTTC
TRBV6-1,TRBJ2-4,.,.,CARIPGAKNIQYF,TGTGCCCGCATTCCGGGAGCCAAAAACATTCAGTACTTC
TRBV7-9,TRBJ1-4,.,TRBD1,CASSAPGTGTEKLFF,TGTGCCAGCAGCGCCCCCGGGACAGGGACCGAAAAACTGTTTTTT
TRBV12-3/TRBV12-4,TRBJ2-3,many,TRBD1,CASSPGQGRRNTQYF,TGTGCCAGCAGCCCGGGACAGGGGAGAAGAAATACGCAGTATTTT
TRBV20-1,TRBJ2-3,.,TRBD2,CSAVNRVAGGNTDTQYF,TGCAGTGCTGTTAACCGTGTAGCGGGAGGGAACACAGATACGCAGTATTTT
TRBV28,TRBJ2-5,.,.,CASSLPGTGRTKYF,TGTGCCAGCAGCCTGCCCGGGACTGGCAGGACCAAGTACTTC